This is a list of T cell receptor beta chains from one sample in a study of blood T cell repertoires in COVID-19. Clones were read by immunoSEQ multiplex PCR, and TCRdb kept only the in-frame ones, dropping some. The sample consists of 300,000 to 450,000 clones, 80% to 90% of them appearing once. The material sequenced was PBMCs or T cells enriched from blood (not recorded which). The receptors were gathered from a man between 18 and 35 years old who had recovered from COVID-19. The CDR3 runs from the conserved cysteine through the conserved F or W.

V,J,CDR3
TRBV4-1,TRBJ1-3,CASSRMIDRVGGNTIYF
TRBV11-2,TRBJ2-1,CASSLVGLAGEKEQFF
TRBV28,TRBJ2-1,CASSLGGGRGDEQFF
TRBV5-1,TRBJ1-4,CASSLPNTATNEKLFF
TRBV10-1,TRBJ1-1,CASSADHTGSTEAFF
TRBV27,TRBJ2-1,CASSTPTGSNEQFF
TRBV6-2/TRBV6-3,TRBJ1-2,CASSLGQGNYGYTF
TRBV25-1,TRBJ1-4,CASSERRISSEKLFF
TRBV29-1,TRBJ1-2,CSVASQGNYGYTF
TRBV3-1/TRBV3-2,TRBJ1-4,CASSQSMGAGNEKLFF
TRBV18,TRBJ1-1,CASSRTGGFTEAFF
TRBV18,TRBJ1-2,CASSPNDRVPGYTF
TRBV30,TRBJ2-1,CAWSSLGASGNEQFF
TRBV19,TRBJ1-2,CASSMGDRVGYTF
TRBV5-1,TRBJ2-3,CASSSQPGLGGTDTQYF
TRBV5-6,TRBJ2-3,CASSFAGESDTQYF
TRBV12-5,TRBJ2-2,CASGMVQGAVGELFF
TRBV5-6,TRBJ2-1,CASSKLPGLAGYNEQFF
TRBV4-3,TRBJ2-2,CASSRTYRVGTGELFF
TRBV9,TRBJ2-5,CASSVGIGTHKETQYF
TRBV20-1,TRBJ2-1,CSASVRLAGVNEQFF
TRBV5-6,TRBJ2-7,CASSPGQTYEQYF
TRBV4-3,TRBJ2-1,CASSQEGVGYNEQFF
TRBV6-2/TRBV6-3,TRBJ2-7,CASSVQGAAYEQYF
TRBV4-3,TRBJ2-6,CASSQTGGSGANVLTF
TRBV5-4,TRBJ1-2,CASSRAGRTNYGYTF
TRBV28,TRBJ1-3,CASSSPGGGSGNTIYF
TRBV5-1,TRBJ1-4,CASSTRPGQGEKLFF
TRBV7-9,TRBJ2-2,CASSLVTVAGELFF
TRBV19,TRBJ1-4,CASTLGQTNEKLFF
TRBV4-2,TRBJ2-3,CASSQVGRTSGTDTQYF
TRBV7-2,TRBJ1-1,CASSLLPGGGAFF
TRBV19,TRBJ1-2,CASSVQAGTGRNGYTF
TRBV28,TRBJ2-7,CASSLFGQGRYEQYF
TRBV2,TRBJ2-7,CASRDLTWGQGEDEQYF
TRBV28,TRBJ2-1,CASSETSGRGNEQFF
TRBV18,TRBJ1-4,CASSSNRGRINEKLFF
TRBV7-2,TRBJ2-3,CASSLGSGSLPDTQYF
TRBV28,TRBJ1-4,CASKGWTGKDEKLFF
TRBV5-1,TRBJ2-7,CASSLGSSYEQYF
TRBV29-1,TRBJ1-2,CSIRDRAMDGYTF
TRBV27,TRBJ2-3,CASSLQGSWNTQYF
TRBV19,TRBJ2-3,CASSIVWGGLDTQYF
TRBV27,TRBJ2-1,CASSTQGGNEQFF
TRBV10-2,TRBJ1-1,CASSDGLTEAFF
TRBV30,TRBJ2-3,CAWSVNGGGSDTQYF
TRBV25-1,TRBJ2-7,CASSVTDTSYEQYF
TRBV19,TRBJ1-2,CASSITGTYGYTF
TRBV9,TRBJ2-1,CASSGPKTGGSYNEQFF
TRBV7-9,TRBJ2-1,CASSLSGTSGSYNEQFF
TRBV11-2,TRBJ2-7,CASSLDRDEQYF